These 6 T cell receptor beta chains came from one sample sequenced in a study of blood T cell repertoires in COVID-19. Only in-frame clones appear in the TCRdb table, and some are missing; sequencing was by immunoSEQ multiplex PCR. The sample yields 200,000 to 250,000 clones, 85% to 90% seen once. The sequenced sample consisted of PBMCs or T cells enriched from blood (not recorded which). The origin of the receptors is a woman aged 45-59 years with acute COVID-19.

The chain links TRBV19 to TRBJ1-1; maybe TRBD1 (6 bases). This CDR3 contains 17 residues. Trimming removed 10 bases from V and 0 bases from J, with 24 bases in between. CDR1 and CDR2 (germline): LNHDA, SQIVND (reference sequence). Here the CDR3 reads CATRNFQGKLMNTEAFF. The CDR3 bases are TGTGCCACCCGAAACTTTCAGGGGAAACTTATGAACACTGAAGCTTTCTTT.

The V gene is TRBV10-3, the J gene TRBJ2-5; 12 nucleotides agree with TRBD2. The germline V gene encodes CDR1 ENHRY and CDR2 SYGVKD. J gave up 3 bases and V 0 bases, and 5 bases lay outside the gene matches. CDR3 size: 17 residues. The CDR3 DNA is TGTGCCATCAGTGAGTCGACGACTAGCGGGAGAAAAGAGACCCAGTACTTC. It encodes CAISESTTSGRKETQYF.

The chain has TRBV3-1 (or the pseudogene TRBV3-2) and TRBJ2-1, with 8 bases fitting TRBD2. CDR1 LGHDT and CDR2 YNNKEL come from the germline V gene (reference sequence). V lost 0 bases and J lost 0; bases outside the gene matches: 4. This CDR3 is built from 17 residues. The CDR3 nucleotides are TGTGCCAGCAGCCAAGATCTAAGCGGGGGCTCCTACAATGAGCAGTTCTTC. Translating gives CASSQDLSGGSYNEQFF.

This chain links TRBV27 with TRBJ1-2, with D maybe TRBD1 (5 bases). V dropped 5 bases and J dropped 0 bases, with 13 bases sitting between them. Germline loops: CDR1 MNHEY, CDR2 SMNVEV (reference sequence). CDR3 length: 15 amino acids. CDR3 bases: TGTGCCAGCAGTGTACGGAGGGGACCTAACTATGGCTACACCTTC. Encoded protein: CASSVRRGPNYGYTF.

The chain uses TRBV10-1 and TRBJ1-4, with unresolved D. Germline V gene sequence: CDR1 WNHNN, CDR2 SYGVQD (reference sequence). CDR3 size: 11 residues. V dropped 8 bases and J dropped 7 bases, with 8 bases sitting between them. Written as DNA, the CDR3 is TGCGCCAGCCCTCCGGGTGAAAAACTGTTTTTT. Protein product: CASPPGEKLFF.

This chain connects TRBV19 to TRBJ1-1; 10 bases align to TRBD1. The V gene's germline CDR1 is LNHDA and CDR2 SQIVND (reference sequence). J was trimmed by 4 bases and V by 3 bases; bases with no gene match: 14. CDR3 length equals 18 residues. In DNA form, the CDR3 reads TGTGCCAGTAGTATCGGGGACAGGGGCGCGCTGCGGAGCACTGAAGCTTTCTTT. Translation: CASSIGDRGALRSTEAFF. Looking up the rest from reference TRBV19 and TRBJ1-1 gives the full variable domain: DGGITQSPKYLFRKEGQNVTLSCEQNLNHDAMYWYRQDPGQGLRLIYYSQIVNDFQKGDIAEGYSVSREKKESFPLTVTSAQKNPTAFYLCASSIGDRGALRSTEAFFGQGTRLTVV.